The rows below give T cell receptor beta chains drawn from one sample of a study of blood T cells in healthy people across ages. One entry per CDR3 protein results from TCRdb running MiXCR on the 5' RACE reads. The sample holds about 670,000 distinct CDR3 sequences, approximately 52% seen once. The sample taken for sequencing was blood. The receptors were sampled from a woman of 80 years or more in good health. The conserved cysteine and the conserved F or W are not part of the CDR3 here. Fields, in order: V gene, J gene, CDR3 protein.

V gene: TRBV6-6
J gene: NA
CDR3 protein: ASSPGTRASYEQY

V gene: TRBV28
J gene: TRBJ2-3
CDR3 protein: ASSLEGGGSTDTQY

V gene: TRBV14
J gene: TRBJ2-1
CDR3 protein: ASSILAGGYNEQF

V gene: TRBV6-5
J gene: TRBJ1-1
CDR3 protein: ASSFRTGLTEAF

V gene: TRBV7-8
J gene: TRBJ2-1
CDR3 protein: ASSLVRPTSSDFSYNEQF

V gene: TRBV20-1
J gene: TRBJ2-1
CDR3 protein: SAPAADHGGGPYNEQF

V gene: TRBV28
J gene: TRBJ2-5
CDR3 protein: ASSFWGNRAYNEQY

V gene: TRBV12-3/TRBV12-4
J gene: TRBJ2-1
CDR3 protein: ASSLDSGGESYNEQF

V gene: TRBV20-1
J gene: TRBJ2-5
CDR3 protein: SANRVDLRTGLQETQY

V gene: TRBV7-3
J gene: TRBJ2-1
CDR3 protein: ASSLIQATHAPRGDEQF

V gene: TRBV27
J gene: NA
CDR3 protein: ASSATTANYEQY

V gene: TRBV20-1
J gene: TRBJ1-1
CDR3 protein: SASLEARNTEAF

V gene: TRBV18
J gene: TRBJ1-3
CDR3 protein: ASSPAAPANSENTIY

V gene: TRBV7-9
J gene: TRBJ2-5
CDR3 protein: ASSLAPYDKQETQY

V gene: TRBV12-3/TRBV12-4
J gene: TRBJ2-1
CDR3 protein: ASSIRGPVAAFNNEQF

V gene: TRBV29-1
J gene: TRBJ1-3
CDR3 protein: SAEGQLSGNTIY

V gene: TRBV6-5
J gene: TRBJ1-1
CDR3 protein: ASSYAKGQAKRNTEAF

V gene: TRBV30
J gene: TRBJ2-7
CDR3 protein: AWSVQRDYEQY

V gene: TRBV28
J gene: TRBJ2-7
CDR3 protein: ASSLGTSSAEQY

V gene: TRBV5-1
J gene: TRBJ2-1
CDR3 protein: ASSPGGSNNEQF

V gene: TRBV7-9
J gene: TRBJ2-2
CDR3 protein: ASRRDRAGELF

V gene: TRBV3-1
J gene: TRBJ2-1
CDR3 protein: ASSLTRQGALVQF

V gene: TRBV3-1
J gene: TRBJ2-5
CDR3 protein: ASEKGETQY

V gene: TRBV7-9
J gene: TRBJ1-6
CDR3 protein: ASSAGTADSPLH

V gene: TRBV27
J gene: TRBJ2-3
CDR3 protein: ASSLFQDSTDTQY

V gene: TRBV3-1
J gene: TRBJ2-7
CDR3 protein: ASSHGTETYEQY

V gene: TRBV2
J gene: TRBJ2-3
CDR3 protein: ASSEGNTQY

V gene: TRBV6-1
J gene: TRBJ2-2
CDR3 protein: ASKNLPAGELF